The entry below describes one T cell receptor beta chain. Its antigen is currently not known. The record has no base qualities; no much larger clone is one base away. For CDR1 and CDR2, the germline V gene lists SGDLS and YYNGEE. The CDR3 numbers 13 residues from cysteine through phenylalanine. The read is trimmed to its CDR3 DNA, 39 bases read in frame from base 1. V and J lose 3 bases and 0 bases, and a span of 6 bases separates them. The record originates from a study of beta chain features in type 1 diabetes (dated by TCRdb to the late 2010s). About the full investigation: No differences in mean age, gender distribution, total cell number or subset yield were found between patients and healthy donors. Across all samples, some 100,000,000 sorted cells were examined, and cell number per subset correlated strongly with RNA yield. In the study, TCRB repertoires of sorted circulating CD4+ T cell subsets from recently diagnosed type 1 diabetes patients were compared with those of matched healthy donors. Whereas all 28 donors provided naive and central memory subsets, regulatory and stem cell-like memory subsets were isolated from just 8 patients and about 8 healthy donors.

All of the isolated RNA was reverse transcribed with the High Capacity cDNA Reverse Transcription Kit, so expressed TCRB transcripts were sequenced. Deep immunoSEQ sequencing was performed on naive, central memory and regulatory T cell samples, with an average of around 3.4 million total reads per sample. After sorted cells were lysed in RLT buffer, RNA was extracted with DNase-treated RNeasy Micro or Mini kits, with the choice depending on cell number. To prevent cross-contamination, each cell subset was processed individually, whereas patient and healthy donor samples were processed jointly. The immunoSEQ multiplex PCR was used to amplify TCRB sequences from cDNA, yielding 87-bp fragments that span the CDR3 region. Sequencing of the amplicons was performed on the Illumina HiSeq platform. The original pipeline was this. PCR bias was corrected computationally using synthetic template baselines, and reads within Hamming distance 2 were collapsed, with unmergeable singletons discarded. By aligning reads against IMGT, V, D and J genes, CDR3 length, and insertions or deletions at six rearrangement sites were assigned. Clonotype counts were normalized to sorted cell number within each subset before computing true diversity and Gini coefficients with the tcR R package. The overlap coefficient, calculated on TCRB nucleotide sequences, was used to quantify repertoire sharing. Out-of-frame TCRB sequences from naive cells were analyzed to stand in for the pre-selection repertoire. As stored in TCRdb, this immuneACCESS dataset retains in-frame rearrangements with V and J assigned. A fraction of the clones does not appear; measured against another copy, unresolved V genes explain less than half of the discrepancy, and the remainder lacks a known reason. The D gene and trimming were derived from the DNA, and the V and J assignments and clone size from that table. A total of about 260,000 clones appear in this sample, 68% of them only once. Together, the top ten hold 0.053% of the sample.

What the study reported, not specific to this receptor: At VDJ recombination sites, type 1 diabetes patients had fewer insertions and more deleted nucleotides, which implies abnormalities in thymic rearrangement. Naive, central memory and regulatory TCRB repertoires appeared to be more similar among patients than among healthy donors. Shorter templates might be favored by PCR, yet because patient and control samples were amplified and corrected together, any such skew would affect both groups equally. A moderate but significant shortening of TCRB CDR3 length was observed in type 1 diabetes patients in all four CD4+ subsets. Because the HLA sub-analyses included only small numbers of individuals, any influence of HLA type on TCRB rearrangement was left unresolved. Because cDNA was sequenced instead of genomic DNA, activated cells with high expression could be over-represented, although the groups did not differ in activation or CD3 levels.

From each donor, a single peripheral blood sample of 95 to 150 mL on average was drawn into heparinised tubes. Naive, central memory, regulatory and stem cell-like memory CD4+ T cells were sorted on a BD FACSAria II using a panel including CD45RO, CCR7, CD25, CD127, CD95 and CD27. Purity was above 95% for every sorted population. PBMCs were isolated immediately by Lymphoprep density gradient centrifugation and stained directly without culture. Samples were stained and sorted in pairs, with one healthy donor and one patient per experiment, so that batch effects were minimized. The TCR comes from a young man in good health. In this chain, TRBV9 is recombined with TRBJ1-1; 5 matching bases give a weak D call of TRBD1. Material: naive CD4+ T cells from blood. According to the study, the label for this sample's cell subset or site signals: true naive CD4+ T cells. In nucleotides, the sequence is TGTGCCAGCAGCGCGGGACTGAACACTGAAGCTTTCTTT. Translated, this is CASSAGLNTEAFF.